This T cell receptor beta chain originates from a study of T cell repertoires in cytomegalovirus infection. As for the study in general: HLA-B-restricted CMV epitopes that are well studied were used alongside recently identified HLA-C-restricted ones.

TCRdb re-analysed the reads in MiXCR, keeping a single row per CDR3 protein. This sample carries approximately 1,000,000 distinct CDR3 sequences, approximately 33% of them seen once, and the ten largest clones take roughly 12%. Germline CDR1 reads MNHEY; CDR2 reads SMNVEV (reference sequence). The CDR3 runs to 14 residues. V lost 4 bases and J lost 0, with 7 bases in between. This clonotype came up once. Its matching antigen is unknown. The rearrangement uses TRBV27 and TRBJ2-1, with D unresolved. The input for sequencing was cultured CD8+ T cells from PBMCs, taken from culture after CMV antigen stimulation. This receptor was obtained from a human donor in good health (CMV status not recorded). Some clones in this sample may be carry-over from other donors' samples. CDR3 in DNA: TGTGCCAGCAGTTACATGCCCTCCTACAATGAGCAGTTCTTC. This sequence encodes CASSYMPSYNEQFF.